Reported below is one T cell receptor beta chain. This record belongs to a study of OX40 agonist ivuxolimab in advanced cancers. TCRdb keeps only in-frame clones here, not all; method: immunoSEQ multiplex PCR. The sample records tens of thousands of clones, over 75% being singletons. This CDR3 is 13 amino acids long. Germline CDR1 MNHNY, CDR2 SVGAGI (reference sequence). V dropped 0 bases and J dropped 5 bases, with 8 bases sitting between them. This TCR was sampled from an adult with an advanced solid tumor such as melanoma, head and neck, liver or kidney cancer. This chain connects TRBV6-6 to TRBJ2-7, with a possible D match to TRBD2 (6 bases). The sample in question was CD4+ or CD8+ T cells sorted from blood, obtained in a trial of the OX40 agonist ivuxolimab. CDR3 region: CASSYSERDEQYF. The CDR3 DNA reads TGTGCCAGCAGTTACTCGGAGCGGGACGAGCAGTACTTC.